Sequencing of this TCR beta chain was carried out in a study of T cell responses to AZD1222 COVID-19 vaccine. Germline V gives CDR1 SEHNR, CDR2 FQNEAQ (reference sequence). V gave up 1 base and J gave up 4 bases; unmatched junction bases: 11. This CDR3 comprises 17 residues. Study conclusions and caveats: With dominance at 160-218 and 743-854, vaccine-associated CD4 TCRs spanned spike.

Regarding this clone: What it binds is not known.

Method: immunoSEQ multiplex PCR; TCRdb's copy keeps in-frame clones and lacks some. Of around 140,000 clones listed, 93% are singletons. Sequencing was performed on peripheral blood, taken on day 0 of MenACWY control vaccination. The receptor comes from an adult in good health. This chain joins TRBV7-9 and TRBJ2-7, with 9 bases matching TRBD1. The CDR3 DNA is TGTGCCAGCAGCTTAGAAGTTATGAAGGGACAGGGATACGAGCAGTACTTC. It encodes CASSLEVMKGQGYEQYF. Full variable domain (outside the CDR3, taken from reference TRBV7-9 and TRBJ2-7): DTGVSQNPRHKITKRGQNVTFRCDPISEHNRLYWYRQTLGQGPEFLTYFQNEAQLEKSRLLSDRFSAERPKGSFSTLEIQRTEQGDSAMYLCASSLEVMKGQGYEQYFGPGTRLTVT.